Each of the 18 T cell receptor beta chains below was sequenced from the same sample in a study of CD4 T cells in relation to SARS-CoV-2 and coronaviruses. CD4+ T cells from unexposed donors were obtained before the COVID-19 pandemic (2011-2018). After ten to eleven days of culture, CD4+ T cells were isolated. Sequencing used immunoSEQ multiplex PCR; TCRdb keeps in-frame clones, though not all of them. The table includes 25,000 or so clones, roughly 66% detected once. No cognate antigen is known for these TCRs. The specimen sequenced was CD4+ T cells from PBMCs, cultured in vitro. The receptors shown here come from a human donor in good health.

The V gene is TRBV6-2 or TRBV6-3, the J gene TRBJ2-1; the D gene is possibly TRBD1 (6 bases). Germline V gene data show CDR1 as MNHEY and CDR2 as SVGEGT. V lost 5 bases, J lost 3 bases, and 14 bases lay in between. This CDR3 has 15 residues. CDR3 region: CASSRGQGIYNEQFF. The CDR3 nucleotides read TGTGCCAGCAGTCGAGGGCAGGGGATCTACAATGAGCAGTTCTTC.

J is TRBJ2-3 and V is TRBV7-9; tentatively, D is TRBD2 (5 bases). This CDR3 comprises 12 residues. Germline V gene sequence: CDR1 SEHNR, CDR2 FQNEAQ (reference sequence). The CDR3 spells CISSSQGDTQYF. CDR3 coding DNA: TGTATCTCCTCTAGCCAAGGAGATACGCAGTATTTT.

J is TRBJ1-3 and V is TRBV2, with no clear D. V lost 4 bases and J lost 2, with 9 bases in between. CDR1 is SNHLY and CDR2 is FYNNEI in the germline V gene. The CDR3 has 14 residues. CDR3 bases: TGTGCCAGCAGTGTCGACAAGACTGGAAACACCATATATTTT. Translation: CASSVDKTGNTIYF.

The V gene is TRBV6-6, the J gene TRBJ1-4; TRBD1 matches at 9 bases. Germline trimming cut 5 bases from V and 8 bases from J; bases unmatched to any gene: 12. This CDR3 has 16 residues. Germline assignment: CDR1 MNHNY and CDR2 SVGAGI (reference sequence). CDR3 residues: CASSKATGGVGEKLFF. The CDR3 nucleotides read TGTGCCAGCAGTAAGGCTACAGGGGGCGTTGGAGAAAAACTGTTTTTT.

The V gene is TRBV5-1, the J gene TRBJ1-2, with D perhaps matching TRBD1 (6 bases). This CDR3 spans 14 amino acids. The V and J ends lost 4 bases and 8 bases respectively, with 18 bases between them. Per the germline V gene, CDR1 is SGHRS and CDR2 is YFSETQ. Written as DNA, the CDR3 is TGCGCCAGCAGCCTAGCCCAGGGGCCCGGGGGCTACACCTTC. It translates to CASSLAQGPGGYTF.

The CDR3, as DNA: TGTGCCAGCAGTTCCGGAAATACAAATTCACCCCTCCACTTT. As protein: CASSSGNTNSPLHF. The chain is built from TRBV27 and TRBJ1-6; D unresolved. Trimming cost V 4 bases and J 7 bases, with 11 bases left between them. Germline values: CDR1 MNHEY, CDR2 SMNVEV (reference sequence). The length of the CDR3 is 14 residues.

The rearrangement uses TRBV19 and TRBJ2-5; 10 bases align to TRBD1. This CDR3 is built from 16 residues. Germline trimming cut 5 bases from V and 4 bases from J; bases unmatched to any gene: 10. Germline loops: CDR1 LNHDA, CDR2 SQIVND (reference sequence). This chain's CDR3 is CASSGGGQGTGETQYF. CDR3 DNA sequence: TGTGCCAGTAGTGGGGGGGGACAGGGGACAGGAGAGACCCAGTACTTC.

This sequence joins TRBV5-8 and TRBJ2-7; 7 positions agree with TRBD2. Looked up from germline, CDR1 is SGHTS and CDR2 is YDEGEE. With V trimmed by 0 bases and J by 7 bases, 7 bases remained unmatched. The CDR3 is 14 amino acids. The CDR3 loop reads CASSLDLGGSEQYF. The DNA for the CDR3 is TGTGCCAGCAGCTTGGACTTGGGAGGGTCTGAGCAGTACTTC.

The chain carries TRBV2 and TRBJ2-1; no clear D gene. V dropped 5 bases and J dropped 1 base, with 15 bases sitting between them. CDR3 length: 16 residues. The germline CDR1 and CDR2 sequences are SNHLY and FYNNEI. The CDR3 region has the DNA TGTGCCAGCAGTCATAAAGCCGAACGTTCCTACAATGAGCAGTTCTTC. Translating it yields CASSHKAERSYNEQFF.

This chain joins TRBV15 and TRBJ1-5; 7 bases line up with TRBD1. Germline values: CDR1 LNHNV, CDR2 YYDKDF (reference sequence). The CDR3 contains 17 residues. V shed 3 bases, J shed 3 bases, and the junction held 11 bases outside the gene matches. This chain's CDR3 is CATSSIFRDSVNQPQHF. The DNA for the CDR3 is TGTGCCACCAGCAGCATCTTCCGGGACAGCGTCAATCAGCCCCAGCATTTT. Supplemented by reference TRBV15 and TRBJ1-5, the full variable domain reads DAMVIQNPRYQVTQFGKPVTLSCSQTLNHNVMYWYQQKSSQAPKLLFHYYDKDFNNEADTPDNFQSRRPNTSFCFLDIRSPGLGDTAMYLCATSSIFRDSVNQPQHFGDGTRLSIL.

In this sample, this clone turned up a few times. The chain has TRBV19 and TRBJ1-2, with 8 bases aligning to TRBD1. Per the germline V gene, CDR1 is LNHDA and CDR2 is SQIVND (reference sequence). The CDR3 is made up of 13 amino acids. V was clipped by 4 bases and J by 5 bases; unmatched bases: 3. The CDR3 bases are TGTGCCAGTAGTAAGGACAGGGAGTATGGCTACACCTTC. This codes for CASSKDREYGYTF.

This chain uses TRBV4-1 with TRBJ2-2; D is ambiguous. V was pared by 3 bases and J by 5 bases, with 16 bases between. CDR3 length equals 16 residues. CDR1 and CDR2 (germline): MGHRA, YSYEKL. CDR3 coding DNA: TGCGCCAGCAGCCACCCCTATCCGGTAGAGACCGGGGAGCTGTTTTTT. It codes for CASSHPYPVETGELFF.

The chain couples TRBV9 to TRBJ1-1; D may be TRBD1 (6 bases). Deletions cut 3 bases from V and 5 bases from J, with 17 bases between. Germline assignment: CDR1 SGDLS and CDR2 YYNGEE. This CDR3 has 15 amino acids. In DNA, the CDR3 is TGTGCCAGCAGCGCAGGGGCGGGGGGTTGGACTGAAGCTTTCTTT. It codes for CASSAGAGGWTEAFF. Supplemented by reference TRBV9 and TRBJ1-1, the full variable domain reads DSGVTQTPKHLITATGQRVTLRCSPRSGDLSVYWYQQSLDQGLQFLIQYYNGEERAKGNILERFSAQQFPDLHSELNLSSLELGDSALYFCASSAGAGGWTEAFFGQGTRLTVV.

The chain couples TRBV2 to TRBJ2-3; 8 bases match TRBD2. There are 14 residues in the CDR3. Germline V gene lookup returns CDR1 SNHLY and CDR2 FYNNEI. The V segment lost 7 bases and the J segment 7 bases; nucleotides outside the gene matches: 10. The CDR3 region has the DNA TGTGCCAGCACTGTCGGGGGGGCCCTTTATACGCAGTATTTT. It specifies CASTVGGALYTQYF.

This clone was counted once. The chain joins TRBV7-2 to TRBJ2-6; D gene ambiguous. There are 15 residues in the CDR3. V lost 5 bases and J lost 4, with 12 bases in between. Germline V lookup: CDR1 SGHTA, CDR2 FQGNSA. In DNA, the CDR3 is TGTGCCAGCAGCCATGAATCCGCCGGGGCCAACGTCCTGACTTTC. Its translation: CASSHESAGANVLTF.

The chain recombines TRBV5-6 with TRBJ1-2; D is uncertain. The CDR3 is made up of 16 amino acids. The germline gives CDR1 SGHDT, CDR2 YYEEEE. V lost 4 bases and J lost 0, with 16 bases in between. CDR3 nucleotides: TGTGCCAGCAGCCCCTCGGGAGGGCGGGCTAACTATGGCTACACCTTC. Its protein product is CASSPSGGRANYGYTF.

The genes are TRBV5-1 and TRBJ1-5; D possibly corresponds to TRBD1 (5 bases). Per the germline V gene, CDR1 is SGHRS and CDR2 is YFSETQ. V lost 5 bases to trimming and J lost 2 bases, with 17 bases between them. There are 16 residues in the CDR3. As DNA, the CDR3 is TGCGCCAGCAGTCCTCAGGGTCAGGAGGGCAATCAGCCCCAGCATTTT. This translates into CASSPQGQEGNQPQHF.

This clone was found a few times. J is TRBJ2-2 and V is TRBV6-2 or TRBV6-3, with a possible D match to TRBD2 (5 bases). Germline CDR1 is MNHEY and CDR2 is SVGEGT. Deletions cut 6 bases from V and 4 bases from J, with 12 bases between. The CDR3 is made up of 14 amino acids. The DNA of the CDR3 is TGTGCCAGCAGCCAGCCGGGATCCACCGGGGAGCTGTTTTTT. Translation: CASSQPGSTGELFF.